What follows describes a single T cell receptor beta chain. This receptor's antigen is unknown. Base-call qualities are not available, and no considerably larger clone is one nucleotide away. The sample is drawn from a study of T cell responses to AZD1222 COVID-19 vaccine (TCRdb year 2021). Turning to the overall study: AZD1222 recipients whose second dose came at about 4 weeks and those whose second dose came at about 12 weeks were combined into one group, since spike-specific TCR depth and breadth did not differ between the two schedules. Trial participants were enrolled by age into subgroups of 18-55, 56-69 and 70-plus years, and 148, 28 and 57 TCR-sequenced participants, respectively, were included in these subgroups. A total of more than 230 trial participants underwent TCR sequencing, of whom approximately 200 had received two doses of AZD1222 and around 25 had received two doses of the MenACWY control vaccine.

The CDR3 regions of human TCRbeta chains were subjected to immunosequencing. The source study handled its data this way. Repertoire TCRs were matched against a reference library of SARS-CoV-2-specific TCRs generated with the MIRA antigen-specificity platform. Breadth meant the fraction of unique TCRs that were SARS-CoV-2-associated, whereas depth meant the fraction of total T cells that were SARS-CoV-2-associated. Using the MIRA data, each spike-specific TCR was mapped to the spike region that the TCR reacts to and placed in a CD4 or CD8 class. Log10-transformed breadth and depth values were compared by one-way ANOVA with Sidak's multiple comparisons tests. TCRdb took this table from immuneACCESS and kept in-frame rearrangements with V and J called. Such tables lack part of the clones; where checked against another copy, unresolved V genes explain under half of the gap, and the rest is unexplained. The DNA was the basis for D and trimming; V, J and clone size are from that table. Recorded for this sample are about 140,000 clones; roughly 90% of them occurred a single time. The top ten constitute around 5% of the sample.

What the work shows at the level of the full study, not this receptor alone: Because no samples from the day 14 peak response were available, repertoires could be characterized only after the peak T cell response. Reportedly, close to half of the unique spike-specific TCRs recognized epitopes lying outside the regions that are mutated in the B.1.351 and B.1.1.7 variants. Spike-specific TCR breadth and depth rose significantly after two AZD1222 doses compared with day 0 and with MenACWY recipients. CD4 TCRs associated with the vaccine covered the entire spike protein, and the dominant responses were in regions 160-218 and 743-854. Most participants were white British and females outnumbered males, and the authors suggested that clonal diversity may have been underestimated. Conclusions about previously exposed vaccinees are limited because only six or seven AZD1222 recipients were SARS-CoV-2 seropositive at baseline. The 56-69-year group was small, and its depth increase did not reach significance, likely because of low power.

Cut back by 6 bases and 0 bases, the V and J ends lie 17 bases apart. Inclusive of the bounding cysteine and phenylalanine, the CDR3 is 16 residues long. Of the read, only the CDR3 DNA is kept; its 48 bases are in frame from base 1. The germline V gene (reference sequence) gives CDR1 as LGHDT and CDR2 as YNNKEL. The sample's time point label, decoded: baseline before first vaccination. Vaccinee samples were obtained from the UK trials COV001 and COV002, which included a single-blind randomized controlled phase 2/3 trial of AZD1222 (ChAdOx1 nCoV-19) in healthy adults. For TCRbeta chain sequencing, PBMC samples were collected from trial participants at day 0 and at day 28 after the second dose.

The V and J segments used are TRBV3-1 (or the pseudogene TRBV3-2) and TRBJ2-5, with TRBD2 as a weak D call on 5 bases. This clonotype was sampled from an adult in good health. Sequences were derived from peripheral blood, sampled on day 0 of AZD1222 vaccination. The DNA sequence is as follows: TGTGCCAGCAGTTTCGGGGAAGGACGCAACCAAGAGACCCAGTACTTC. It translates as CASSFGEGRNQETQYF.